This entry lists 15 T cell receptor beta chains sequenced from one sample in a study of blood T cell repertoires in COVID-19. Some clones are missing from TCRdb's copy, which holds only in-frame ones; the method was immunoSEQ multiplex PCR. The sample has roughly 230,000 clones; nearly 90% are singletons. Sequencing was done on a sample of peripheral blood. The source is a woman between 55 and 75 years old with COVID-19, enrolled during active disease.

The chain uses TRBV10-2 and TRBJ1-4; a weak D match, TRBD1 (6 bases). The V gene lost 5 bases and the J gene lost 3 bases, with 13 bases spanning the gap. The CDR3 covers 15 residues. CDR1 is WSHSY, CDR2 SAAADI, per germline. The CDR3 loop reads CASSTQGSANEKLFF. Here the CDR3 DNA reads TGCGCCAGCAGTACACAGGGATCGGCTAATGAAAAACTGTTTTTT.

This sequence joins TRBV12-5 and TRBJ2-5; 16 bases align to TRBD2. The CDR3 consists of 20 residues. The V segment lost 2 bases and the J segment 2 bases; nucleotides outside the gene matches: 11. Per the germline V gene, CDR1 is LGHNT and CDR2 is FRNRAP. CDR3 coding DNA: TGTGCTAGTGGTTTGTTAACCGGGACTAGCGGGGGGGCGAGACAAGAGACCCAGTACTTC. It codes for CASGLLTGTSGGARQETQYF.

The gene calls are TRBV4-2 and TRBJ2-3; tentatively, D is TRBD1 (7 bases). The CDR3 has 19 residues. Germline V gene lookup returns CDR1 LGHNA and CDR2 YNFKEQ. V lost 1 base to trimming and J lost 4 bases, with 24 bases between them. The CDR3 region has the DNA TGTGCCAGCAGCCAAGTTTCAGGGGGGCACGGCGCACGGGCAGATACGCAGTATTTT. Translating it yields CASSQVSGGHGARADTQYF.

With respect to this clone: The sample contains more than one DNA sequence encoding this CDR3. The rearrangement links TRBV7-8 to TRBJ1-2, with unresolved D. This CDR3 has 15 residues. Trimming removed 6 bases at V and 4 bases at J, with 18 bases between. Germline lookup yields CDR1 SGHVS and CDR2 FQNEAQ. In DNA, the CDR3 is TGTGCCAGCAGTCCCCGGGGAGGGTTGAGCTATGGCTACACCTTC. This sequence encodes CASSPRGGLSYGYTF.

V and J are TRBV9 and TRBJ1-2; D remains unclear. Germline lookup yields CDR1 SGDLS and CDR2 YYNGEE. V was pared by 0 bases and J by 0 bases, with 15 bases between. The CDR3 is 17 amino acids. CDR3 DNA sequence: TGTGCCAGCAGCGTAGGTAGTTGGGAGGATCCTAACTATGGCTACACCTTC. This gives the protein CASSVGSWEDPNYGYTF.

This clone was observed a single time. The chain links TRBV6-2 or TRBV6-3 to TRBJ2-2, with 12 bases lining up with TRBD1. Germline-derived CDR1 and CDR2 are MNHEY and SVGEGT. CDR3 length equals 18 residues. V was clipped by 2 bases and J by 4 bases; unmatched bases: 8. The CDR3 sequence: CASSYRDRGLWGTGELFF. CDR3 nucleotides: TGTGCCAGCAGTTACCGGGACAGGGGGCTTTGGGGCACCGGGGAGCTGTTTTTT.

The J gene is TRBJ1-4, the V gene TRBV14, with D uncertain. This CDR3 is built from 14 residues. V lost 0 bases to trimming and J lost 8 bases, with 10 bases between them. Germline-derived CDR1 and CDR2 are SGHDN and FVKESK. The CDR3 sequence: CASSQEYGVEKLFF. Here the CDR3 DNA reads TGTGCCAGCAGCCAAGAATACGGAGTAGAAAAACTGTTTTTT.

The chain links TRBV18 to TRBJ1-1; 7 nucleotides match TRBD1. V trimming: 9 bases; J trimming: 2 bases; junction bases outside the gene matches: 9. Germline V gives CDR1 KGHSH, CDR2 LQKENI. CDR3 size: 14 residues. The CDR3, as DNA: TGTGCCAGTACCGAGGGGACAGTTAACACTGAAGCTTTCTTT. As protein: CASTEGTVNTEAFF. The variable domain in full, with the rest retrieved from reference TRBV18 and TRBJ1-1, is NAGVMQNPRHLVRRRGQEARLRCSPMKGHSHVYWYRQLPEEGLKFMVYLQKENIIDESGMPKERFSAEFPKEGPSILRIQQVVRGDSAAYFCASTEGTVNTEAFFGQGTRLTVV.

There are a few counts of this clone. This chain joins TRBV27 and TRBJ1-1; D perhaps matches TRBD1 (6 bases). Germline-derived CDR1 and CDR2 are MNHEY and SMNVEV (reference sequence). The CDR3 length is 14 residues. Trimming stripped 0 bases from V and 8 bases from J, with 13 bases between. The CDR3 nucleotides are TGTGCCAGCAGTTTATCGGGGGGGGCAGGGGAAGCTTTCTTT. It yields the protein CASSLSGGAGEAFF.

The J gene is TRBJ2-7, the V gene TRBV2, with 11 bases matching TRBD2. There are 15 residues in the CDR3. The ends lost 7 bases at V and 1 base at J; junction bases unmatched: 6. Looked up from germline, CDR1 is SNHLY and CDR2 is FYNNEI. The DNA of the CDR3 is TGTGCCAGCACCTTAGCGGGGGGGTATTCCTACGAGCAGTACTTC. Amino acid sequence: CASTLAGGYSYEQYF.

This clone was observed once. This chain joins TRBV28 and TRBJ1-2; 8 nucleotides line up with TRBD1. This CDR3 has 16 amino acids. V dropped 2 bases and J dropped 6; count of bases not matched to a gene: 11. Germline V gene sequence: CDR1 MDHEN, CDR2 SYDVKM. The CDR3 here is CASSLPNPGQADGYTF. CDR3 nucleotide sequence: TGTGCCAGCAGTTTACCCAACCCGGGACAGGCAGATGGCTACACCTTC.

The chain employs TRBV3-1 (or the pseudogene TRBV3-2) and TRBJ1-6; TRBD1 is a possible D gene (6 bases). The germline gives CDR1 LGHDT, CDR2 YNNKEL (reference sequence). V shed 0 bases and J shed 9 bases, with 12 bases lying between them. The length of the CDR3 is 15 residues. CDR3 protein: CASSQEAGGSSPLHF. CDR3 DNA sequence: TGTGCCAGCAGCCAAGAGGCGGGGGGCAGTTCACCCCTCCACTTT.

To note about this clone: The CDR3 does not close with the conserved phenylalanine or tryptophan, likely indicating a read error. The DNA is left out, because the CDR3 cannot be placed on it with certainty; the CDR3 is given as TCRdb lists it. V usage is TRBV3-1 (or the pseudogene TRBV3-2) and J usage is TRBJ1-1; the tabulated D call, TRBD1, remains unverified against the DNA. Germline V gene sequence: CDR1 LGHDT, CDR2 YNNKEL (reference sequence). The CDR3 comprises 14 residues, both ends counted. CDR3 sequence reads: CASSQKGRDRVLFD.

This chain links TRBV3-1 (or the pseudogene TRBV3-2) with TRBJ2-1; 7 nucleotides agree with TRBD1. The ends lost 0 bases at V and 13 bases at J; junction bases unmatched: 9. Germline V lookup: CDR1 LGHDT, CDR2 YNNKEL (reference sequence). The CDR3 is 14 amino acids. CDR3 region: CASSQEGGASRQFF. In DNA, the CDR3 is TGTGCCAGCAGCCAAGAAGGGGGCGCGTCTCGCCAGTTCTTC.

The CDR3 bases are TGTGCCAGCAGTGCTTACAGGGGGCCTGGGGACACTGAAGCTTTCTTT. Translating it yields CASSAYRGPGDTEAFF. This chain joins TRBV6-1 and TRBJ1-1; 9 bases match TRBD1. Unmatched junction bases numbered 9, after V lost 4 bases and J lost 3 bases. This CDR3 comprises 16 residues. From germline, CDR1 is MNHNS and CDR2 SASEGT.